Listed below are T cell receptor beta chains from one sample, sequenced in a study of cytomegalovirus exposure and HLA in healthy donors. Measured with immunoSEQ multiplex PCR; TCRdb has only the in-frame clones, and not every one. This sample yields some 200,000 clones, of which 75% to 90% are seen a single time; over 0.95% belongs to the top ten. Sample: PBMCs. These TCRs come from a woman younger than 30 in good health and CMV-seronegative. The conserved cysteine and the conserved F or W are not part of the CDR3 here.

CDR3aa: ASKWAGALNQPQH; v_gene: TRBV19
CDR3aa: ASSPGHGSSYNEQF; v_gene: TRBV5-1
CDR3aa: ASSRQGTNEKLF; v_gene: TRBV18
CDR3aa: ASSLASSYEQY; v_gene: TRBV5-4
CDR3aa: ASTSYGELF; v_gene: TRBV2
CDR3aa: ASNRRLAGYNEQF; v_gene: TRBV14
CDR3aa: ATSRDRGSETQY; v_gene: TRBV15
CDR3aa: ASSFNSNQPQH; v_gene: TRBV7-9
CDR3aa: ASSYGAGGGQPQH; v_gene: TRBV6-5
CDR3aa: ASSQGTGGSYGYT; v_gene: TRBV7-2
CDR3aa: ASSTGDSGNTIY; v_gene: TRBV6-5
CDR3aa: ASSGQGYEQY; v_gene: TRBV7-9
CDR3aa: ASSLGVGLTGELF; v_gene: TRBV7-8
CDR3aa: ASSQGTAGEPDTQY; v_gene: TRBV4-2
CDR3aa: ASSQDFGQTRGDTQY; v_gene: TRBV4-3
CDR3aa: ASSRVQGQGNSPLH; v_gene: TRBV4-3
CDR3aa: ASSRIGTGGLETQY; v_gene: TRBV7-3
CDR3aa: ASGQGTGMGEQY; v_gene: TRBV7-3
CDR3aa: ASSLDAGLNTEAF; v_gene: TRBV7-8
CDR3aa: ASSGAIKANTGELF; v_gene: TRBV5-6
CDR3aa: ASSLPSGGYWNPGGELF; v_gene: TRBV5-1
CDR3aa: ASSLGQSRSSEQY; v_gene: TRBV7-7
CDR3aa: ASSGTGTDTIY; v_gene: TRBV7-9
CDR3aa: ASSPDGGTHEQY; v_gene: TRBV11-3
CDR3aa: ASSAGTDTQY; v_gene: TRBV5-6
CDR3aa: ASSSGLAGEGEQF; v_gene: TRBV13
CDR3aa: ASSLETPWAYGYT; v_gene: TRBV7-2
CDR3aa: ASSDGTGGTGELF; v_gene: TRBV2
CDR3aa: ASSLRSGVSSEAF; v_gene: TRBV5-5
CDR3aa: ASSGLANTGELF; v_gene: TRBV6-5
CDR3aa: ASSMYSTDTQY; v_gene: TRBV19
CDR3aa: ASSVGGNTGELF; v_gene: TRBV9
CDR3aa: ASSISGTIGLAGESYNEQF; v_gene: TRBV19
CDR3aa: ASSLGLETQY; v_gene: TRBV7-2
CDR3aa: ACVRTASNYGYT; v_gene: TRBV30
CDR3aa: ASGTPNQPQH; v_gene: TRBV4-1
CDR3aa: ATSAPGINTGELF; v_gene: TRBV15
CDR3aa: ASSLDRDYGYT; v_gene: TRBV4-2
CDR3aa: ASSSIGGHEQY; v_gene: TRBV4-1
CDR3aa: ASSRDRSSYEQY; v_gene: TRBV7-2
CDR3aa: ASSQVHRSNEKLF; v_gene: TRBV4-2
CDR3aa: ASSDTSGAIGGYT; v_gene: TRBV19
CDR3aa: SARGRVGQF; v_gene: TRBV20-1
CDR3aa: AWARGWADTQY; v_gene: TRBV30
CDR3aa: ASSSTGSNTGELF; v_gene: TRBV27
CDR3aa: ASNLRGTSDYEQY; v_gene: TRBV7-9